Below, 25 T cell receptor beta chains from the same sample are listed, as sequenced in a study of blood T cells in healthy people across ages. The use of a sample-barcoded 5' primer and a J-beta primer mix characterized a second PCR of roughly 7 to 11 cycles. TCRdb passed the 5' RACE reads through MiXCR, listing each CDR3 protein once. The repertoire consists of about 1.8 million distinct CDR3 sequences, with about 49% occurring once and the leading ten covering roughly 2.1%. Specimen: blood. These receptors all come from a woman aged 35 to 49 in good health.

The V and J genes are TRBV5-1 and TRBJ2-3; 10 positions match TRBD1. This CDR3 comprises 15 residues. Germline CDR1 SGHRS, CDR2 YFSETQ. With V trimmed by 4 bases and J by 4 bases, 6 bases remained unmatched. CDR3 bases: TGCGCCAGCAGCGCGGGACAGGGGCCGGCAGATACGCAGTATTTT. This encodes CASSAGQGPADTQYF. The variable domain in full, with the rest retrieved from reference TRBV5-1 and TRBJ2-3, is KAGVTQTPRYLIKTRGQQVTLSCSPISGHRSVSWYQQTPGQGLQFLFEYFSETQRNKGNFPGRFSGRQFSNSRSEMNVSTLELGDSALYLCASSAGQGPADTQYFGPGTRLTVL.

The V gene is TRBV4-3, the J gene TRBJ1-4; D gene ambiguous. V was trimmed by 0 bases and J by 10 bases, leaving 9 bases between them. Germline-derived CDR1 and CDR2 are LGHNA and YSLEER. The length of the CDR3 is 13 residues. CDR3 bases: TGCGCCAGCAGCCAAGAGGCAGTGGGAAAACTGTTTTTT. It codes for CASSQEAVGKLFF.

V and J are TRBV7-2 and TRBJ2-1; either TRBD1 or TRBD2 may fit D (5 bases each). The CDR3 sequence is 15 residues long. Between the trimmed V and J ends, which lost 1 base and 10 bases, there was a span of 17 bases. The germline V gene encodes CDR1 SGHTA and CDR2 FQGNSA. This CDR3 reads CASSLEWNGAGEQFF. As DNA, the CDR3 is TGTGCCAGCAGCTTAGAGTGGAATGGGGCGGGCGAGCAGTTCTTC.

The chain has TRBV20-1 and TRBJ1-2, with 7 bases aligning to TRBD1. Germline trimming cut 6 bases from V and 4 bases from J; bases unmatched to any gene: 14. Germline V gene lookup returns CDR1 DFQATT and CDR2 SNEGSKA (reference sequence). The CDR3 extends over 15 amino acids. The CDR3 protein is CSAEGSAGGPYGYTF. The CDR3 nucleotides are TGCAGTGCCGAGGGGTCGGCAGGGGGACCCTATGGCTACACCTTC.

The V and J genes are TRBV6-5 and TRBJ2-3; tentative D call: TRBD2 (5 bases). Per the germline V gene, CDR1 is MNHEY and CDR2 is SVGAGI. Trimming shortened V by 6 bases and J by 8 bases, and 18 bases separated the two germline ends. CDR3 size: 14 residues. The CDR3 DNA is TGTGCCAGCAGAGAACTAGGACTCACCGTTACGCAGTATTTT. Translating gives CASRELGLTVTQYF.

This clonotype has a handful of counts. This chain connects TRBV15 to TRBJ2-7; D not resolved. The V gene's germline CDR1 is LNHNV and CDR2 YYDKDF (reference sequence). V lost 0 bases to trimming and J lost 6 bases, with 9 bases between them. The CDR3 runs to 13 residues. This chain's CDR3 is CATSRDTISEQYF. The CDR3 region has the DNA TGTGCCACCAGCAGAGATACAATCTCCGAGCAGTACTTC.

This clonotype has just a few counts. The chain combines TRBV3-1 with TRBJ2-5, with 8 bases fitting TRBD1. Trimming at V came to 7 bases and at J to 5 bases, leaving 9 bases not matched to a gene. The germline V gene encodes CDR1 LGHDT and CDR2 YNNKEL (reference sequence). CDR3 length: 14 residues. CDR3 sequence (DNA): TGTGCCAGCAACCACAGGGGGGTGGGGGAGACCCAGTACTTC. Protein product: CASNHRGVGETQYF.

This clonotype was seen a handful of times. The chain combines TRBV20-1 with TRBJ2-7, with 15 bases matching TRBD2. There are 14 residues in the CDR3. The V gene's germline CDR1 is DFQATT and CDR2 SNEGSKA (reference sequence). The junction had 5 bases not matched to a gene; V was cut back by 5 bases and J by 6 bases. The CDR3, as DNA: TGCAGTGCTCGGACTAGCGGGGGGGTACCCGAGCAGTACTTC. It encodes CSARTSGGVPEQYF.

The chain links TRBV7-6 to TRBJ2-1; tentatively, D is TRBD1 (5 bases). Trimming took off 5 bases at V and 7 bases at J, with 9 bases between the two ends. Per germline, CDR1 SGHVS and CDR2 FNYEAQ. CDR3 length: 12 residues. CDR3 region: CASSNRQNEQFF. The DNA of the CDR3 is TGTGCCAGCAGCAATAGACAGAATGAGCAGTTCTTC.

V is TRBV27 and J is TRBJ2-4; 7 bases are shared with TRBD1. The J call may be mistaken, given a closer DNA end match to TRBJ2-7. The CDR3 sequence is 16 residues long. Germline V gene sequence: CDR1 MNHEY, CDR2 SMNVEV (reference sequence). The DNA of the CDR3 is TGTGCCAGCAGTTTATCCGGGACAGCAACTTCCTACGAGCAGTACTTC. Translation: CASSLSGTATSYEQYF.

This clonotype was seen more than once but under ten times. The CDR3 protein is CVTLGGAPETQYF. The CDR3 DNA reads TGTGTCACGTTGGGCGGGGCCCCAGAGACCCAGTACTTC. The rearrangement links TRBV7-2 to TRBJ2-5; TRBD2 might be the D (6 bases). The CDR3 extends over 13 amino acids. Germline values: CDR1 SGHTA, CDR2 FQGNSA.

In this sample, this clonotype turned up a few times. The genes are TRBV20-1 and TRBJ2-5; D is perhaps TRBD1 (6 bases). The CDR3 totals 15 residues. CDR1 and CDR2 from the germline V gene are DFQATT and SNEGSKA (reference sequence). Between the trimmed V and J ends, which lost 4 bases and 5 bases, there was a span of 20 bases. CDR3 in amino acids: CSANEMQGLRETQYF. CDR3 nucleotide sequence: TGCAGTGCTAACGAAATGCAGGGGCTCAGGGAGACCCAGTACTTC.

This clonotype was seen once. The chain links TRBV5-1 to TRBJ2-1; 9 bases are a match to TRBD1. After removal of 6 bases from V and 3 bases from J, the junction contained 7 bases not matched to a gene. Germline assignment: CDR1 SGHRS and CDR2 YFSETQ. CDR3 length: 15 residues. In DNA, the CDR3 is TGCGCCAGCACTCTCCAGACAGGGGGCTACAATGAGCAGTTCTTC. Translated, it gives CASTLQTGGYNEQFF.

A word on this clonotype: One end of the junction fails to match germline, which may point to a read error. The V and J genes are TRBV20-1 and TRBJ1-2; a possible D gene is TRBD1 (6 bases). The CDR3 runs to 13 residues. The V gene's germline CDR1 is DFQATT and CDR2 SNEGSKA (reference sequence). This chain's CDR3 is CSARGGMGYGHTF. The CDR3 coding sequence is TGCAGTGCTAGGGGGGGCATGGGGTATGGCCACACCTTC.

This chain links TRBV20-1 with TRBJ1-5; no reliable D call. Per the germline V gene, CDR1 is DFQATT and CDR2 is SNEGSKA (reference sequence). Trimming left V 4 bases short and J 6 bases short, with 4 bases between. There are 10 residues in the CDR3. CDR3 amino acids: CSAKGQPQHF. In DNA, the CDR3 is TGCAGTGCTAAGGGTCAGCCCCAGCATTTT.

The gene calls are TRBV6-2 or TRBV6-3 and TRBJ2-6; 7 nucleotides align to TRBD1. This CDR3 is built from 17 residues. The V gene end was trimmed by 5 bases and the J gene end by 0 bases; junction bases not matched to a gene: 7. Per germline, CDR1 MNHEY and CDR2 SVGEGT. The CDR3 loop is CASSDRQGLSGANVLTF. The CDR3 nucleotides read TGTGCCAGCAGTGATCGACAGGGCCTCTCTGGGGCCAACGTCCTGACTTTC.

The table lists this clonotype with a few counts. This chain links TRBV28 with TRBJ2-7; D might be TRBD1 (6 bases). V was trimmed by 5 bases and J by 1 base, leaving 21 bases between them. The CDR3 is 17 amino acids. Germline-derived CDR1 and CDR2 are MDHEN and SYDVKM. In DNA, the CDR3 is TGTGCCAGCAGTGCCGCTCAGGGGTTGGTGATATCCTACGAGCAGTACTTC. Its translation is CASSAAQGLVISYEQYF.

The rearrangement links TRBV5-8 to TRBJ2-3; 8 bases line up with TRBD2. The CDR3 length is 14 residues. V trimming: 1 base; J trimming: 14 bases; junction bases outside the gene matches: 12. The germline gives CDR1 SGHTS, CDR2 YDEGEE. CDR3 DNA sequence: TGTGCCAGCAGCTTGTTGCTGGTTAGCGGGGAGGGGTATTTT. This codes for CASSLLLVSGEGYF.

The V and J genes are TRBV5-1 and TRBJ2-1; TRBD2 is a possible D gene (6 bases). This CDR3 contains 15 residues. The germline V gene encodes CDR1 SGHRS and CDR2 YFSETQ. V dropped 3 bases and J dropped 2 bases, with 12 bases sitting between them. CDR3 in DNA: TGCGCCAGCAGCTCGATGCGGGGCCCCTACAATGAGCAGTTCTTC. It is translated as CASSSMRGPYNEQFF.

V gene TRBV20-1 combines with J gene TRBJ2-1; D not certain. The CDR3 consists of 14 residues. The germline V and J ends were trimmed by 0 bases and 3 bases, with 9 bases remaining between them. The germline V gene has CDR1 DFQATT and CDR2 SNEGSKA (reference sequence). The CDR3 reads CSARDLSYYNEQFF. DNA of the CDR3: TGCAGTGCTAGAGATCTGTCATACTACAATGAGCAGTTCTTC.

This chain joins TRBV5-1 and TRBJ1-2; tentative D call: TRBD1 (6 bases). The germline gives CDR1 SGHRS, CDR2 YFSETQ. The CDR3 is made up of 16 amino acids. With 0 bases removed from V and 2 bases from J, the gap between germline ends came to 14 bases. CDR3 sequence: CASSLGIAGANYGYTF. The CDR3 bases are TGCGCCAGCAGCTTGGGGATCGCAGGGGCGAACTATGGCTACACCTTC.

In the case of this clonotype: The junction departs from the called germline gene at one end, perhaps through a read error. V usage is TRBV15 and J usage is TRBJ2-7; tentatively, D is TRBD1 (5 bases). This CDR3 comprises 14 residues. Germline-derived CDR1 and CDR2 are LNHNV and YYDKDF (reference sequence). CDR3 protein: CATTRETVSYEQYF. DNA for the CDR3: TGTGCCACCACCAGAGAGACAGTCTCCTACGAGCAGTACTTC.

In its sample, this clonotype was seen a few times. The chain uses TRBV5-1 and TRBJ2-3, with a weak D call TRBD2 (5 bases). This CDR3 is built from 15 residues. Germline V lookup: CDR1 SGHRS, CDR2 YFSETQ. Trimming took 2 bases from V and 0 from J, leaving 10 bases between them. CDR3 DNA sequence: TGCGCCAGCAGCTTAGATAGCGTGAGCACAGATACGCAGTATTTT. It yields the protein CASSLDSVSTDTQYF.

This clonotype is a singleton in its sample. The J gene is TRBJ2-4, the V gene TRBV6-6, with a weak D call TRBD1 (6 bases). The tail of the sequence fits TRBJ2-7 better, so the J call may be wrong. The CDR3 spans 17 residues. CDR1 is MNHNY, CDR2 SVGAGI, per germline (reference sequence). In nucleotides, the CDR3 is TGTGCCAGCAGTTACTCTGGGACGATGACAGGTAACTACGAGCAGTACTTC. This gives the protein CASSYSGTMTGNYEQYF.

The chain joins TRBV6-5 to TRBJ2-7, with D perhaps given as TRBD1 or TRBD2 (5 bases each). This CDR3 is built from 15 residues. Trimming removed 6 bases from V and 0 bases from J, with 15 bases in between. Germline values: CDR1 MNHEY, CDR2 SVGAGI. The CDR3 sequence: CASRRGRLISYEQYF. In DNA, the CDR3 is TGTGCCAGCAGACGGGGCAGACTTATCTCCTACGAGCAGTACTTC.